This TCR beta chain is drawn from a study of immune evolution from preneoplasia to lung adenocarcinoma. The CDR3 runs to 11 residues. Looked up from germline, CDR1 is DFQATT and CDR2 is SNEGSKA (reference sequence). In regard to this clone: Its specificity is unknown. The germline gene is not matched at one end of the junction; a read error may be the cause.

Using immunoSEQ multiplex PCR, the repertoire was profiled, and TCRdb retains in-frame clones only, with some absent. The sample carries about 3,400 clones, approximately 80% recorded once. Findings and caveats of the study: From normal lung to invasive adenocarcinoma, top clone frequencies appeared to decrease. Later-stage lesions appeared to have more T cells, more diversity, less clonality.

Sequenced sample: FFPE atypical adenomatous hyperplasia tissue from the lung. The subset is: atypical adenomatous hyperplasia (AAH), lung preneoplasia. The sequence was collected from a person aged 65 to 85 with lung adenocarcinoma. V gene TRBV20-1 combines with J gene TRBJ2-1; D is possibly TRBD2 (5 bases). The CDR3 loop reads CSARDEGVTVF. For the CDR3, the DNA is TGCAGTGCTAGAGATGAGGGTGTGACGGTCTTC.